This T cell receptor beta chain is from a study of blood T cell repertoires in COVID-19. Method: immunoSEQ multiplex PCR; TCRdb's copy keeps in-frame clones and lacks some. Among about 280,000 clones listed, under 90% were seen once. Sequencing input: peripheral blood. This receptor was taken from a man aged 45-65 years with acute or convalescent COVID-19.

This CDR3 is CASGPGVSYEQYF. The CDR3 nucleotides read TGTGCCAGCGGCCCGGGGGTCTCCTACGAGCAGTACTTC. The chain combines TRBV9 with TRBJ2-7; maybe TRBD2 (6 bases). This CDR3 comprises 13 residues. The germline V and J ends were trimmed by 7 bases and 0 bases, with 11 bases remaining between them. Per germline, CDR1 SGDLS and CDR2 YYNGEE.